The 3 T cell receptor beta chains below all came from one sample that was sequenced in a study of OX40 agonist ivuxolimab in advanced cancers. Sequencing used immunoSEQ multiplex PCR; TCRdb keeps in-frame clones, though not all of them. Seen here are some 97,000 clones, approximately 90% observed once, and the top ten hold 0.5% to 0.65%. This sample comprised CD4+ or CD8+ T cells sorted from blood, obtained in a trial of the OX40 agonist ivuxolimab. The receptors were sampled from an adult with an advanced solid tumor such as melanoma, head and neck, liver or kidney cancer.

The chain recombines TRBV6-5 with TRBJ1-3; D remains ambiguous. The length of the CDR3 is 15 residues. V was trimmed by 6 bases and J by 0 bases, leaving 12 bases between them. Per germline, CDR1 MNHEY and CDR2 SVGAGI. CDR3 DNA: TGTGCCAGCAGACCCCCGGGGAGCTCTGGAAACACCATATATTTT. It is translated as CASRPPGSSGNTIYF.

The V gene is TRBV6-6, the J gene TRBJ2-2; D is unresolved. From germline, CDR1 is MNHNY and CDR2 SVGAGI (reference sequence). This CDR3 spans 13 amino acids. The V end was cut by 2 bases, the J end by 5 bases, with 6 bases between. This CDR3 reads CASSYGVTGELFF. The CDR3 DNA is TGTGCCAGCAGTTACGGGGTGACCGGGGAGCTGTTTTTT.

Written as DNA, the CDR3 is TGTGCCAGCAGTTCCTTCGGCGGTGACGATGAAAAACTGTTTTTT. It is translated as CASSSFGGDDEKLFF. The chain combines TRBV28 with TRBJ1-4, with unresolved D. The V end lost 4 bases, the J end lost 6 bases, and 15 bases lay between the germline ends. Germline V CDR1 and CDR2: MDHEN, SYDVKM. CDR3 length equals 15 residues.